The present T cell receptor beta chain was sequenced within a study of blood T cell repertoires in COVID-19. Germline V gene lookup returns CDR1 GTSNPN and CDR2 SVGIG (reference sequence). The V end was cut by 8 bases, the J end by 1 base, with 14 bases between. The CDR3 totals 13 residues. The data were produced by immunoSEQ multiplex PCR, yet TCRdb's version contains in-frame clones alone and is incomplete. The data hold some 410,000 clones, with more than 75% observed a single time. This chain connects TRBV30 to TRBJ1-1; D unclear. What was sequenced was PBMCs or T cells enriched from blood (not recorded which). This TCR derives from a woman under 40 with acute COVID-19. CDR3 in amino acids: CAGLRQSNTEAFF. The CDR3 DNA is TGTGCCGGACTTAGGCAGTCGAACACTGAAGCTTTCTTT.